This entry lists 18 T cell receptor beta chains sequenced from one sample in a study of tumor-infiltrating lymphocytes in primary liver carcinoma. It was from approximately 20-30 mg of unsorted bulk tissue that RNA and DNA were co-extracted. Total RNA (approximately 450 ng) served as template for TCR beta cDNA synthesis primed by a constant-region primer. Amplification in three nested multiplex PCR rounds with slightly modified ARM-PCR gave rise to TCR beta libraries. Researchers ran the first two PCR rounds for roughly 11 cycles each with TRBV1-TRBV30 forward primers and a C-beta reverse primer. TCRdb re-called the multiplex PCR reads with MiXCR, one entry per CDR3 protein. Among tens of thousands of distinct CDR3 sequences listed, around 82% were seen once. What was sequenced was liver tumor tissue from sampling region 5. Subset in this sample: tumor region T5, tumor centre. All receptors derive from a man aged 40-49 years with primary liver carcinoma and hepatitis B virus infection.

Concerning this clonotype itself: This may come from a read error, since a much larger clone is one base off. The chain links TRBV2 to TRBJ1-1; 8 bases line up with TRBD1. The germline V gene encodes CDR1 SNHLY and CDR2 FYNNEI. CDR3 length: 13 residues. The CDR3 coding sequence is TGTGCCGGCAGCCAGGGGCAGGGGGCGGAGGCTTTCTTT. This translates into CAGSQGQGAEAFF.

The sample holds one count of this clonotype. V usage is TRBV29-1 and J usage is TRBJ2-5; D is uncertain. The V gene's germline CDR1 is SQVTM and CDR2 ANQGSEA. This CDR3 region has 15 residues. V was clipped by 1 base and J by 13 bases, with 25 bases between them. The CDR3 loop is CSVEGHGHLQEILYF. For the CDR3, the DNA is TGCAGCGTTGAAGGACACGGGCACTTGCAAGAGATCCTGTACTTC.

On this clonotype: Since no conserved phenylalanine or tryptophan closes the CDR3, a read error is the likely cause. The V gene is TRBV6-1, the J gene TRBJ2-1; 7 bases are shared with TRBD1. The junction had 6 bases not matched to a gene; V was cut back by 3 bases and J by 4 bases. Looked up from germline, CDR1 is MNHNS and CDR2 is SASEGT. The CDR3 runs 15 residues. DNA of the CDR3: TGTGCCAGCAGTGAGGCAGGGGGTATGTACAATGAGCAGTTCTTG. This translates into CASSEAGGMYNEQFL.

Concerning this clonotype: The junction and the germline gene differ at one end; a read error may be behind it. The CDR3 sequence: CPSSPRYSGIIYNEQFF. The CDR3 DNA reads as TGTCCCAGCAGCCCCCGCTATAGCGGGATTATCTACAATGAGCAGTTCTTC. This chain joins TRBV11-2 and TRBJ2-1, with 8 bases aligning to TRBD2. The CDR3 has 17 residues. CDR1 and CDR2 from the germline V gene are SGHAT and FQNNGV.

Turning to this clonotype: Given the absence of the conserved phenylalanine or tryptophan at the CDR3 end, a read error is likely. The chain couples TRBV12-3 or TRBV12-4 to TRBJ2-1; D is uncertain. The V end lost 3 bases, the J end lost 8 bases, and 11 bases lay between the germline ends. The CDR3 runs to 13 residues. The CDR3 sequence is CASSFGRDDEQFY. In DNA, the CDR3 is TGTGCCAGCAGTTTTGGCAGAGACGATGAGCAGTTCTAC.

The J gene is TRBJ1-1, the V gene TRBV29-1; 10 bases match TRBD1. This CDR3 has 13 residues. Germline V lookup: CDR1 SQVTM, CDR2 ANQGSEA. The CDR3 here is CRGDRGPGTEAFF. CDR3 in DNA: TGCAGGGGTGACAGGGGGCCGGGGACTGAAGCTTTCTTT.

This clonotype was seen a handful of times. The chain combines TRBV20-1 with TRBJ1-5; unclear D gene. Germline CDR1 reads DFQATT; CDR2 reads SNEGSKA (reference sequence). The length of the CDR3 is 13 residues. Trimming pared 0 bases from V and 11 bases from J, leaving 14 bases between. For the CDR3, the DNA is TGCAGTGCTAGAGATTGGAGGCAAAGGGCCCAGCATTTT. Protein sequence: CSARDWRQRAQHF.

This clonotype was recorded a few times. The rearrangement links TRBV20-1 to TRBJ1-5; 8 bases map to TRBD1. V dropped 4 bases and J dropped 7; count of bases not matched to a gene: 3. CDR1 is DFQATT, CDR2 SNEGSKA, per germline (reference sequence). The CDR3 is 12 amino acids. CDR3 in amino acids: CSATAGGQPQHF. The DNA of the CDR3 is TGCAGTGCTACAGCAGGGGGCCAGCCCCAGCATTTT.

The gene calls are TRBV19 and TRBJ1-5; the D gene is possibly TRBD1 (5 bases). Trimming removed 3 bases at V and 6 bases at J, with 18 bases between. The CDR3 length is 16 residues. In germline, CDR1 is LNHDA, CDR2 SQIVND (reference sequence). The CDR3 sequence is CASSILETVGSQPQHF. The CDR3 DNA reads TGTGCCAGTAGTATCTTGGAGACAGTGGGGAGTCAGCCCCAGCATTTT.

With regard to this clonotype: The junction does not match germline at one end; this may be a read error. The genes are TRBV6-1 and TRBJ2-6; 13 positions agree with TRBD2. Per the germline V gene, CDR1 is MNHNS and CDR2 is SASEGT. The CDR3 covers 15 residues. Here the CDR3 reads CGSSFGTSGIDVLTF. CDR3 bases: TGTGGCAGCAGTTTTGGGACTAGCGGGATCGATGTCCTGACTTTC.

The gene calls are TRBV11-3 and TRBJ2-1; the D is unclear. Trimming shortened V by 1 base and J by 15 bases, and 19 bases separated the two germline ends. Germline V gene data show CDR1 as SGHNT and CDR2 as YENEEA. CDR3 length equals 14 residues. CDR3 bases: TGTGCCAGCAGCTTAGGCGTCTCGAACAGTGAGTTGTTCTTC. Its translation: CASSLGVSNSELFF.

On this clonotype: Sequence at one end of the junction differs from germline and may be a read error. This rearrangement joins TRBV6-6 to TRBJ2-7; TRBD2 matches at 11 bases. This CDR3 contains 15 residues. CDR1 and CDR2 (germline): MNHNY, SVGAGI (reference sequence). In DNA form, the CDR3 reads TGTGCCAGCAACTCAACTAGCGGGAGCTCCTACGAGCCGTACTTC. This gives the protein CASNSTSGSSYEPYF.

This clonotype was observed a single time. One junction end disagrees with the germline gene, perhaps due to a read error. The rearrangement joins TRBV4-1 to TRBJ2-3; D call uncertain. The CDR3 extends over 12 amino acids. Germline CDR1 is MGHRA and CDR2 is YSYEKL. CDR3 DNA: TGCGCCAGCAGTCAAAACTCGGATACGCATTATTTT. It specifies CASSQNSDTHYF.

Details on this clonotype: A junction end diverges from the germline sequence, so it may reflect a read error. The gene calls are TRBV29-1 and TRBJ2-2, with 9 positions matching TRBD2. Germline V gene sequence: CDR1 SQVTM, CDR2 ANQGSEA. There are 16 residues in the CDR3. The CDR3 coding sequence is TGCAGCGTTGCGGGACTAGCTGCAACGAACACCGGGAAGCTGCTTTTT. Translation: CSVAGLAATNTGKLLF.

About this clonotype itself: The junction does not match germline at one end; this may be a read error. The chain has TRBV11-3 and TRBJ2-3, with D possibly called TRBD1 or TRBD2 (5 bases each). Germline V gene data show CDR1 as SGHNT and CDR2 as YENEEA. The CDR3 covers 15 residues. The CDR3 DNA follows: TGCACCAGCAACCCCGGTGGGGGTCCCACAGAAACGCAGTATTTT. It encodes CTSNPGGGPTETQYF.

In its sample, this clonotype was seen many times. This CDR3 reads CASSQDSNGRAFF. The CDR3 bases are TGTGCCAGCAGCCAAGATTCCAATGGGAGAGCTTTCTTT. The chain recombines TRBV4-2 with TRBJ1-1; no firm D call. V lost 0 bases and J 10 bases, leaving 12 bases between the germline ends. The CDR3 consists of 13 residues. The germline CDR1 and CDR2 sequences are LGHNA and YNFKEQ.

A remark on this clonotype: Without the conserved terminal phenylalanine or tryptophan, this CDR3 likely stems from a read error. The DNA is omitted, as the CDR3 cannot be located on it reliably, and the CDR3 follows TCRdb's listing. The chain links TRBV30 to TRBJ2-1; the table's TRBD1 call for D was not verified on the DNA. Including both end residues, the CDR3 is 16 amino acids long. Per germline, CDR1 GTSNPN and CDR2 SVGIG (reference sequence). The CDR3 region is CAWSGTGANSYNERFL.

Note on this clonotype: No conserved phenylalanine or tryptophan ends this CDR3, so it is likely a read error. This chain links TRBV10-3 with TRBJ2-7; D might be TRBD2 (5 bases). Per germline, CDR1 ENHRY and CDR2 SYGVKD. Between the trimmed V and J ends, which lost 10 bases and 5 bases, there was a span of 18 bases. CDR3 length: 13 residues. CDR3 DNA sequence: TGTGCCAGCAATGGGCCGGGGAAGCACGAGCAGTACCTC. Translation gives CASNGPGKHEQYL.